These T cell receptor beta chains were read from a single sample in a study of cytomegalovirus exposure and HLA in healthy donors. Only in-frame clones appear in the TCRdb table, and some are missing; sequencing was by immunoSEQ multiplex PCR. The sample shows about 140,000 clones, 80% to 90% of them seen only once. Sequenced input: PBMCs. The source of these receptors is a woman aged 25 to 39 in good health and CMV-seronegative. CDR3s include the opening cysteine and the closing phenylalanine or tryptophan. A D gene is named only where the DNA matches it firmly. Expanded clones are given a class, and other clones once, few, many or no size at all.

- | TRBJ2-1 | - | TRBV7-8 | TGTGCCAGCAGCCAGCAGGGGGCTAGCGGAAGCTCCTACAATGAGCAGTTCTTC | CASSQQGASGSSYNEQFF
- | TRBJ1-2 | - | TRBV9 | TGTGCCAGCAGCGTCCGGCAGGGAGGTGGCTACACCTTC | CASSVRQGGGYTF
- | TRBJ2-7 | - | TRBV10-3 | TGTGCCATCAGTGAGTTATTGGGGGCAGGACTTACCTACGAGCAGTACTTC | CAISELLGAGLTYEQYF
- | TRBJ2-1 | - | TRBV29-1 | TGCAGCGTCCCCAACCAGGGTTCCTTCGACAATGAGCAGTTCTTC | CSVPNQGSFDNEQFF
- | TRBJ2-1 | - | TRBV7-8 | TGTGCCAGCAGCTCCCGACAAAGAAGAGGGGGGGCTTCAAAGAATGAGCAGTTCTTC | CASSSRQRRGGASKNEQFF
- | TRBJ1-2 | - | TRBV5-4 | TGTGCCAGCAGCTCTCAGGGCGTCTTAAACTATGGCTACACCTTC | CASSSQGVLNYGYTF
TRBD1 | TRBJ1-1 | - | TRBV7-8 | TGTGCCAGCAGCTTAAGTCGGACAGGGAGGGCTGAAGCTTTCTTT | CASSLSRTGRAEAFF
TRBD2 | TRBJ2-2 | - | TRBV6-5 | TGTGCCAGCAGTTACTCGACTAGCGGGAACACCGGGGAGCTGTTTTTT | CASSYSTSGNTGELFF
TRBD2 | TRBJ2-2 | - | TRBV18 | TGTGCCAGCTCCCGAGGGTCTAGCGGGAGCACCGGGGAGCTGTTTTTT | CASSRGSSGSTGELFF
- | TRBJ1-1 | - | TRBV7-2 | TGTGCCAGCAGGTTAGACAGGAACACTGAAGCTTTCTTT | CASRLDRNTEAFF
- | TRBJ2-1 | medium-sized | TRBV11-2 | TGTGCCAGCAGCTTAGGGGCCTGGCTTCCTTCCTACAATGAGCAGTTCTTC | CASSLGAWLPSYNEQFF
- | TRBJ2-1 | - | TRBV5-6 | TGTGCCAGCAGCTTGGTTTTGTCTCCCCCCCAGGCGTCCTACAATGAGCAGTTCTTC | CASSLVLSPPQASYNEQFF
TRBD1 | TRBJ2-5 | once | TRBV7-8 | TGTGCCAGCAGCTGGAGAAGGGACAGCCAAGAGACCCAGTACTTC | CASSWRRDSQETQYF
- | TRBJ2-7 | - | TRBV2 | TGTGCCAGCAGTGAAGCTCTGGAGCAGTACTTC | CASSEALEQYF